Only a few counts were recorded for the clone carrying this T cell receptor beta chain. Its specificity is not known. This sample was taken from a study of cytomegalovirus exposure and HLA in healthy donors. Germline V CDR1 and CDR2: MNHEY, SVGAGI. V trimming: 0 bases; J trimming: 6 bases; junction bases outside the gene matches: 6. CDR3 length: 15 residues. A multiplex PCR was run with 60 Vbeta primers and 13 Jbeta primers. Profiling relied on immunoSEQ multiplex PCR, and the TCRdb table lists in-frame clones only, not all of them. In the table there are about 130,000 clones, around 77% of which are singletons. Study outcomes and limitations: TCR beta sequences numbering 15,000 to 20,000 were associated with HLA alleles at 0.05 false discovery rate in a later analysis. The study designated 150 or so TCR beta chains cytomegalovirus-associated. Accurate prediction of HLA-A and HLA-B alleles (for most subjects) was reportedly achieved from TCR beta sequences.

In nominal health when sampled, donors likely had unrecorded immune exposures nonetheless. This TCR came from a young man in good health. The chain links TRBV6-5 to TRBJ1-2; 8 nucleotides match TRBD1. The specimen sequenced was PBMCs. The CDR3 sequence is CASSYSIGTGHGYTF. The DNA of the CDR3 is TGTGCCAGCAGTTACTCGATAGGGACAGGCCATGGCTACACCTTC.